A selection of T cell receptor beta chains follows, all from one sample in a study of neurological immune-mediated disorders. One entry per CDR3 protein results from TCRdb running MiXCR on the 5' RACE reads. The sample shows fewer than 40,000 distinct CDR3 sequences, about 12% of them seen only once. Source material: PBMCs. These receptors all come from a woman aged 40-49 years in good health. Each CDR3 is given with its conserved first and last residue. D genes are given only for firm matches. Rows may omit the clone size; those that give it use once, few, many or a size class.

CDR3 protein: CASSTRWGARNTEAFF; CDR3 DNA: TGTGCCAGCAGCACCAGGTGGGGGGCTCGGAACACTGAAGCTTTCTTT; J gene: TRBJ1-1; V gene: TRBV11-1; D gene: NA; CDR3 length: 16; clone size: medium-sized
CDR3 protein: CASSSRARETQYF; CDR3 DNA: TGCGCCAGCAGCTCTCGGGCCAGGGAGACCCAGTACTTC; J gene: TRBJ2-5; V gene: TRBV5-1; D gene: NA; CDR3 length: 13; clone size: many
CDR3 protein: CSARGGARPQHF; CDR3 DNA: TGCAGTGCTAGAGGGGGCGCACGGCCCCAGCATTTT; J gene: TRBJ1-5; V gene: TRBV20-1; D gene: NA; CDR3 length: 12; clone size: many
CDR3 protein: CASSWSLAGSPYEQYF; CDR3 DNA: TGCGCCAGCAGCTGGAGTTTAGCGGGTAGCCCCTACGAGCAGTACTTC; J gene: TRBJ2-7; V gene: TRBV5-1; D gene: TRBD2; CDR3 length: 16; clone size: medium-sized
CDR3 protein: CASSSEREMRETQYF; CDR3 DNA: TGTGCCAGCAGCTCAGAGCGGGAGATGAGAGAGACCCAGTACTTC; J gene: TRBJ2-5; V gene: TRBV5-5; D gene: TRBD2; CDR3 length: 15; clone size: many
CDR3 protein: CAIRADREGETQYF; CDR3 DNA: TGTGCCATCAGGGCGGACAGGGAGGGAGAGACCCAGTACTTC; J gene: TRBJ2-5; V gene: TRBV10-3; D gene: NA; CDR3 length: 14; clone size: many
CDR3 protein: CAWSVRLGDLRHTEAFF; CDR3 DNA: TGTGCCTGGAGTGTACGCTTAGGGGACCTCCGGCACACTGAAGCTTTCTTT; J gene: TRBJ1-1; V gene: TRBV30; D gene: NA; CDR3 length: 17; clone size: many
CDR3 protein: CAISQAVALNEQFF; CDR3 DNA: TGTGCCATCAGTCAAGCGGTAGCGCTAAATGAGCAGTTCTTC; J gene: TRBJ2-1; V gene: TRBV10-3; D gene: NA; CDR3 length: 14; clone size: NA
CDR3 protein: CATAPAREVNTEAFF; CDR3 DNA: TGTGCCACCGCCCCGGCCCGGGAAGTGAACACTGAAGCTTTCTTT; J gene: TRBJ1-1; V gene: TRBV10-3; D gene: NA; CDR3 length: 15; clone size: many
CDR3 protein: CATSDLRTSGRGSYNEQFF; CDR3 DNA: TGTGCCACCAGTGATCTCAGGACTAGCGGGAGAGGCTCCTACAATGAGCAGTTCTTC; J gene: TRBJ2-1; V gene: TRBV24-1; D gene: TRBD2; CDR3 length: 19; clone size: medium-sized
CDR3 protein: CASSGAAGGYNEQFF; CDR3 DNA: TGTGCCAGCAGTGGGGCGGCGGGAGGCTACAATGAGCAGTTCTTC; J gene: TRBJ2-1; V gene: TRBV2; D gene: TRBD2; CDR3 length: 15; clone size: many
CDR3 protein: CASSLRQGFNEKLFF; CDR3 DNA: TGTGCCAGCAGTCTTCGACAGGGGTTCAATGAAAAACTGTTTTTT; J gene: TRBJ1-4; V gene: TRBV12-3/TRBV12-4; D gene: TRBD1; CDR3 length: 15; clone size: many
CDR3 protein: CASSPSGGENIQYF; CDR3 DNA: TGTGCCAGCAGTCCCAGCGGGGGAGAAAACATTCAGTACTTC; J gene: TRBJ2-4; V gene: TRBV12-3/TRBV12-4; D gene: TRBD2; CDR3 length: 14; clone size: NA
CDR3 protein: CATSERGTEQFF; CDR3 DNA: TGTGCCACCAGTGAACGCGGGACCGAGCAGTTCTTC; J gene: TRBJ2-1; V gene: TRBV24-1; D gene: NA; CDR3 length: 12; clone size: many
CDR3 protein: CSARGLLSYNEQFF; CDR3 DNA: TGCAGTGCTAGGGGACTCCTCTCCTACAATGAGCAGTTCTTC; J gene: TRBJ2-1; V gene: TRBV20-1; D gene: NA; CDR3 length: 14; clone size: many
CDR3 protein: CSASSTKQYF; CDR3 DNA: TGCAGCGCCTCATCTACGAAGCAGTACTTC; J gene: TRBJ2-7; V gene: TRBV29-1; D gene: NA; CDR3 length: 10; clone size: many
CDR3 protein: CASSYWDSYNEQLF; CDR3 DNA: TGTGCCAGCAGTTACTGGGACAGCTACAACGAGCAGTTATTC; J gene: TRBJ2-1; V gene: TRBV12-3/TRBV12-4; D gene: TRBD1; CDR3 length: 14; clone size: once
CDR3 protein: CASSRSGAPLGYEQYF; CDR3 DNA: TGTGCCAGTAGTAGGTCCGGCGCACCTCTAGGATACGAGCAGTACTTC; J gene: TRBJ2-7; V gene: TRBV19; D gene: NA; CDR3 length: 16; clone size: few
CDR3 protein: CSVGQGRTQPQHF; CDR3 DNA: TGCAGCGTTGGACAGGGAAGAACCCAGCCCCAGCATTTT; J gene: TRBJ1-5; V gene: TRBV29-1; D gene: TRBD1; CDR3 length: 13; clone size: many